This entry lists 24 T cell receptor beta chains sequenced from one sample in a study of radiotherapy plus CTLA-4 blockade in lung cancer. Produced via immunoSEQ multiplex PCR; TCRdb's table is partial and in-frame only. The table lists about 86,000 clones, 83% of them singletons. Source: peripheral blood, taken from a patient treated with radiotherapy plus ipilimumab. The receptors stem from a human donor with non-small cell lung cancer who had stable disease on radiotherapy plus ipilimumab.

The chain has TRBV10-1 and TRBJ2-2; D is uncertain. Trimming took off 5 bases at V and 1 base at J, with 2 bases between the two ends. The CDR3 is made up of 12 amino acids. Germline assignment: CDR1 WNHNN and CDR2 SYGVQD (reference sequence). CDR3 sequence reads: CASSLNTGELFF. In DNA, the CDR3 is TGCGCCAGCAGTTTGAACACCGGGGAGCTGTTTTTT.

This chain joins TRBV9 and TRBJ2-3; possibly TRBD2 for D (5 bases). The CDR3 consists of 15 residues. Trimming stripped 2 bases from V and 4 bases from J, with 14 bases between. The germline V gene has CDR1 SGDLS and CDR2 YYNGEE. Here the CDR3 DNA reads TGTGCCAGCAGCGTTTCGGGTCTAGCATCAGATACGCAGTATTTT. Translated: CASSVSGLASDTQYF.

The chain couples TRBV27 to TRBJ1-6, with D unresolved. Germline CDR1 reads MNHEY; CDR2 reads SMNVEV (reference sequence). This CDR3 region has 15 residues. Trimming removed 5 bases at V and 0 bases at J, with 8 bases between. In nucleotides, the CDR3 is TGTGCCAGCAGTATGCATAGCTCCTATAATTCACCCCTCCACTTT. Protein sequence: CASSMHSSYNSPLHF.

The DNA of the CDR3 is TGCGCCAGCAGCTTGGACAGGAAGGCGAACACCGGGGAGCTGTTTTTT. It codes for CASSLDRKANTGELFF. The rearrangement links TRBV5-1 to TRBJ2-2; tentative D call: TRBD1 (5 bases). Germline V gene lookup returns CDR1 SGHRS and CDR2 YFSETQ. V gave up 0 bases and J gave up 0 bases, with 9 bases separating them. The CDR3 is 16 residues long.

The chain's CDR3 is CASSRREGANEKLFF. The CDR3 DNA sequence: TGTGCCAGCAGCCGACGGGAGGGGGCTAATGAAAAACTGTTTTTT. The chain employs TRBV6-5 and TRBJ1-4; D possibly corresponds to TRBD1 (6 bases). With 6 bases removed from V and 3 bases from J, the gap between germline ends came to 14 bases. The CDR3 covers 15 residues. Per the germline V gene, CDR1 is MNHEY and CDR2 is SVGAGI.

This chain uses TRBV18 with TRBJ1-1; D is unclear. Between the trimmed V and J ends, which lost 1 base and 1 base, there was a span of 10 bases. Germline V gives CDR1 KGHSH, CDR2 LQKENI. This CDR3 spans 15 amino acids. The CDR3 reads CASSPRTAQNTEAFF. In DNA, the CDR3 is TGTGCCAGCTCACCACGAACAGCTCAGAACACTGAAGCTTTCTTT.

The genes are TRBV30 and TRBJ2-7; possibly TRBD1 for D (5 bases). CDR3 length: 13 residues. Trimming stripped 4 bases from V and 6 bases from J, with 16 bases between. CDR1 GTSNPN and CDR2 SVGIG come from the germline V gene (reference sequence). DNA for the CDR3: TGTGCCTGGACCATCGGACGTAGGGGCGAGCAGTACTTC. It yields the protein CAWTIGRRGEQYF.

This sequence joins TRBV19 and TRBJ1-5; D unresolved. CDR1 and CDR2 from the germline V gene are LNHDA and SQIVND (reference sequence). V dropped 0 bases and J dropped 7 bases, with 16 bases sitting between them. The CDR3 has 16 residues. CDR3 bases: TGTGCCAGTAGTATAGATCCGCGCGGAGGAGCCCAGCCCCAGCATTTT. This gives the protein CASSIDPRGGAQPQHF.

This clone was found once. The rearrangement uses TRBV18 and TRBJ2-5; TRBD1 might be the D (6 bases). V was shortened by 6 bases and J by 7 bases, with 27 bases between the two germline ends. This CDR3 has 17 residues. The germline V gene has CDR1 KGHSH and CDR2 LQKENI. The CDR3 loop is CASSRDVTVGATVTQYF. For the CDR3, the DNA is TGTGCCAGCTCTCGGGACGTTACAGTGGGGGCCACCGTGACCCAGTACTTC.

This clone was detected only once. V and J are TRBV7-2 and TRBJ2-7; D is possibly TRBD1 or TRBD2 (5 bases each). Germline V gene sequence: CDR1 SGHTA, CDR2 FQGNSA. This CDR3 region has 14 residues. V dropped 6 bases and J dropped 0 bases, with 12 bases sitting between them. CDR3 residues: CASRTGGSSYEQYF. CDR3 in DNA: TGTGCCAGCAGAACTGGGGGTTCCTCCTACGAGCAGTACTTC.

The gene calls are TRBV23-1 and TRBJ2-6; D is ambiguous. TRBV23-1 is recorded as an ORF, its role being uncertain. The CDR3 sequence is 17 residues long. V was clipped by 0 bases and J by 3 bases, with 12 bases between them. CDR3: CASSQSPLMDGANVLTF. The CDR3 DNA sequence: TGCGCCAGCAGTCAATCGCCCCTAATGGATGGGGCCAACGTCCTGACTTTC.

The chain uses TRBV10-2 and TRBJ2-1; 12 positions match TRBD1. Trimming cost V 6 bases and J 7 bases; bases outside gene matches: 7. The germline V gene has CDR1 WSHSY and CDR2 SAAADI. The length of the CDR3 is 15 residues. CDR3 DNA: TGCGCCAGCAGCGCCGGGACAGGGGGCCGGAATGAGCAGTTCTTC. Its protein product is CASSAGTGGRNEQFF.

This clone was recorded only once. The chain carries TRBV30 and TRBJ1-4, with D possibly being TRBD1 (5 bases). V lost 1 base and J 0 bases, leaving 9 bases between the germline ends. CDR1 and CDR2 (germline): GTSNPN, SVGIG (reference sequence). The CDR3 length is 15 residues. Here the CDR3 DNA reads TGTGCCTGGAGTGGGGGGTTCGCAACTAATGAAAAACTGTTTTTT. Its translation is CAWSGGFATNEKLFF.

The chain combines TRBV9 with TRBJ1-1; 9 nucleotides line up with TRBD1. V was clipped by 1 base and J by 4 bases; unmatched bases: 5. Germline assignment: CDR1 SGDLS and CDR2 YYNGEE. This CDR3 spans 15 amino acids. The CDR3 spells CASSVTGGSGTEAFF. The CDR3 region has the DNA TGTGCCAGCAGCGTAACAGGGGGCTCAGGCACTGAAGCTTTCTTT.

The V gene is TRBV18, the J gene TRBJ2-3; D ambiguous. Germline CDR1 is KGHSH and CDR2 is LQKENI. The V end was cut by 2 bases, the J end by 2 bases, with 5 bases between. This CDR3 contains 13 residues. CDR3 in DNA: TGTGCCAGCTCACCAGGCAACACAGATACGCAGTATTTT. Translated: CASSPGNTDTQYF.

This clone was detected only once. The rearrangement joins TRBV28 to TRBJ2-3, with TRBD2 matching 8 bases. The CDR3 is 13 amino acids. The V segment lost 10 bases and the J segment 2 bases; nucleotides outside the gene matches: 5. Germline V gene data show CDR1 as MDHEN and CDR2 as SYDVKM. The CDR3 here is CATGGDPTDTQYF. The CDR3 DNA sequence: TGTGCCACCGGGGGGGATCCCACAGATACGCAGTATTTT.

There are a few counts of this clone. The rearrangement uses TRBV27 and TRBJ2-3, with 12 bases lining up with TRBD2. This CDR3 comprises 15 residues. The ends lost 3 bases at V and 8 bases at J; junction bases unmatched: 6. Germline CDR1 is MNHEY and CDR2 is SMNVEV (reference sequence). The CDR3 loop reads CASSFSSGGAGTQYF. The CDR3 nucleotides read TGTGCCAGCAGTTTCTCTAGCGGGGGGGCTGGTACGCAGTATTTT.

This chain links TRBV27 with TRBJ2-1; 9 nucleotides line up with TRBD2. The CDR3 consists of 16 residues. V trimming: 3 bases; J trimming: 9 bases; junction bases outside the gene matches: 12. Germline lookup yields CDR1 MNHEY and CDR2 SMNVEV (reference sequence). CDR3 DNA: TGTGCCAGCAGTTTGGATCTGGCGGGAGGGCCTGGTGAGCAGTTCTTC. Its translation is CASSLDLAGGPGEQFF.

This clone has a handful of counts. V gene TRBV7-3 combines with J gene TRBJ2-4, with D possibly matching TRBD2 (5 bases). This CDR3 contains 13 residues. V dropped 4 bases and J dropped 8 bases, with 12 bases sitting between them. Germline CDR1 is SGHTA and CDR2 is FQGTGA. CDR3 sequence: CASSSIPGDIQYF. In DNA, the CDR3 is TGTGCCAGCAGCTCGATTCCCGGGGACATTCAGTACTTC.

This chain links TRBV6-5 with TRBJ2-7, with D uncertain. With 2 bases removed from V and 1 base from J, the gap between germline ends came to 12 bases. Germline values: CDR1 MNHEY, CDR2 SVGAGI. The CDR3 has 15 amino acids. CDR3 nucleotide sequence: TGTGCCAGCAGTTACCAGGTTCTGGGTTCCTACGAGCAGTACTTC. Protein product: CASSYQVLGSYEQYF.

In the case of this clone: This CDR3 is also generated by other DNA sequences in the sample. The CDR3 DNA reads TGTGCCAGCAGCGAGACCGGGACAGCTTTCAGCAATCAGCCCCAGCATTTT. Translated, it gives CASSETGTAFSNQPQHF. V is TRBV7-2 and J is TRBJ1-5; 7 bases match TRBD1. Trimming removed 5 bases from V and 1 base from J; junction bases left unmatched: 11. The length of the CDR3 is 17 residues. Germline V gene lookup returns CDR1 SGHTA and CDR2 FQGNSA.

The chain has TRBV9 and TRBJ2-5; maybe TRBD2 (5 bases). The CDR3 has 13 residues. V shed 5 bases and J shed 3 bases, with 11 bases lying between them. Germline CDR1 is SGDLS and CDR2 is YYNGEE. CDR3 amino acids: CASSDAGEETQYF. DNA for the CDR3: TGTGCCAGCAGTGATGCGGGCGAAGAGACCCAGTACTTC.

The chain is built from TRBV28 and TRBJ1-3; 9 bases fit TRBD1. Germline V CDR1 and CDR2: MDHEN, SYDVKM. With V trimmed by 4 bases and J by 1 base, 8 bases remained unmatched. The CDR3 has 17 residues. The CDR3 bases are TGTGCCAGCAGTTATAAGGGACAGGGAATATCTGGAAACACCATATATTTT. Its protein is CASSYKGQGISGNTIYF.

The chain has TRBV1 and TRBJ2-7; TRBD1, the D gene given by the table, was not confirmed from the DNA. TRBV1 is listed as a pseudogene. CDR3 length: 16 amino acids. The CDR3 DNA reads TGCACCAGCAGCCAAGGGGATGGCAGGGGAACCTACGAGCAGTACTTC. Translated: CTSSQGDGRGTYEQYF.